Sequencing of this T cell receptor beta chain was carried out in a study of T cell clones after liver transplantation. Sequencing was performed with immunoSEQ multiplex PCR; in TCRdb, only in-frame clones are kept and a portion is missing. The data contain about 47,000 clones, around 85% of them singletons. Germline V gene data show CDR1 as SGHRS and CDR2 as YFSETQ. This CDR3 is 14 amino acids long. V gave up 5 bases and J gave up 3 bases, with 15 bases separating them. The sequencing used CD8+ T cells from blood, collected 12 months after liver transplant. The chain has TRBV5-1 and TRBJ2-7; the D call may be TRBD1 or TRBD2 (6 bases each). This clonotype originated in a human patient who received a liver transplant. Some T cells may originate from the graft donor. DNA for the CDR3: TGCGCCAGCAGTTTAGGGGGGCATGGCTACGAGCAGTACTTC. Its protein is CASSLGGHGYEQYF.